The 17 T cell receptor beta chains reported below all come from one sample, sequenced in a study of response to subunit inactivated influenza vaccine. MiXCR was run by TCRdb on the RT-PCR reads, yielding one entry per CDR3 protein. The table includes about 570,000 distinct CDR3 sequences, roughly 10% detected once. The same specimen was also included in a second study, on T cells expressing NK-cell markers. That report adds: In generating TCR beta cDNA, 5'RACE template switching with UMIs was used.

Sequencing used PBMCs from blood, obtained on the day of vaccination. The receptor set was obtained from a man aged 45-65 years who received an inactivated influenza vaccine.

This clonotype was counted only a few times. J is TRBJ1-1 and V is TRBV15, with 9 bases matching TRBD1. Trimming removed 4 bases from V and 5 bases from J; junction bases left unmatched: 8. Germline V gene data show CDR1 as LNHNV and CDR2 as YYDKDF (reference sequence). The CDR3 sequence is 15 residues long. DNA of the CDR3: TGTGCCACCAGCAAGGGACAGGGATATGGTACTGAAGCTTTCTTT. It specifies CATSKGQGYGTEAFF.

The sample holds a few counts of this clonotype. CDR3 in DNA: TGTGCCAGCTCACCACCGGGACTCCTGGTCGACACCGGGGAGCTGTTTTTT. This translates into CASSPPGLLVDTGELFF. V is TRBV18 and J is TRBJ2-2, with a tentative D call TRBD2 (6 bases). Trimming took 0 bases from V and 3 from J, leaving 14 bases between them. This CDR3 contains 17 residues. Germline V CDR1 and CDR2: KGHSH, LQKENI.

In this sample, this clonotype turned up a few times. In DNA, the CDR3 is TGCGCCAGCAGCTGGGCTTCTAGCACAGATACGCAGTATTTT. Its translation is CASSWASSTDTQYF. This sequence joins TRBV4-1 and TRBJ2-3, with no clear D. Trimming took 5 bases from V and 0 from J, leaving 9 bases between them. In germline, CDR1 is MGHRA, CDR2 YSYEKL. The CDR3 is made up of 14 amino acids.

The chain carries TRBV12-3 or TRBV12-4 and TRBJ2-6; tentative D call: TRBD2 (7 bases). The CDR3 has 17 residues. V lost 2 bases and J 3 bases, leaving 14 bases between the germline ends. The CDR3 spells CASSLRPRGGGANVLTF. The CDR3 coding sequence is TGTGCCAGCAGTTTAAGGCCGAGGGGGGGTGGGGCCAACGTCCTGACTTTC.

This clonotype was seen many times. The rearrangement links TRBV5-1 to TRBJ2-5; perhaps TRBD1 as D (6 bases). Germline-derived CDR1 and CDR2 are SGHRS and YFSETQ. The CDR3 consists of 14 residues. The V end was cut by 4 bases, the J end by 2 bases, with 12 bases between. The CDR3 protein is CASSLGTNQETQYF. The DNA of the CDR3 is TGCGCCAGCAGCCTAGGGACAAATCAAGAGACCCAGTACTTC.

The chain links TRBV10-3 to TRBJ2-2, with D perhaps TRBD1 or TRBD2 (5 bases each). The CDR3 contains 14 residues. From germline, CDR1 is ENHRY and CDR2 SYGVKD. CDR3 sequence reads: CATRGTDLTGELFF. In DNA, the CDR3 is TGTGCTACTCGAGGGACGGATCTCACCGGGGAGCTGTTTTTT.

This clonotype was seen more than once but under ten times. The chain carries TRBV4-2 and TRBJ2-7; 11 bases agree with TRBD2. Germline CDR1 is LGHNA and CDR2 is YNFKEQ. The CDR3 contains 16 residues. The trim removed 0 bases at V and 5 bases at J, leaving 6 bases unmatched. CDR3 DNA sequence: TGTGCCAGCAGCCAAGATGAACTAGCGGGAGTCAACGAGCAGTACTTC. As protein: CASSQDELAGVNEQYF.

This clonotype was seen a handful of times. The chain recombines TRBV4-1 with TRBJ1-5; no clear D gene. The ends were cut back, 0 bases at V and 3 bases at J, with 3 bases in the middle. The CDR3 is made up of 13 amino acids. Germline V lookup: CDR1 MGHRA, CDR2 YSYEKL. The CDR3 DNA reads TGCGCCAGCAGCCAAGAGTACAATCAGCCCCAGCATTTT. Protein sequence: CASSQEYNQPQHF.

The V gene is TRBV20-1, the J gene TRBJ2-4; no clear D gene. Trimming left V 0 bases short and J 3 bases short, with 15 bases between. The CDR3 contains 16 residues. Germline-derived CDR1 and CDR2 are DFQATT and SNEGSKA (reference sequence). As DNA, the CDR3 is TGCAGTGCTAGAGATCTGTATCAGGAGTTCAAAAACATTCAGTACTTC. Residues: CSARDLYQEFKNIQYF.

The chain uses TRBV7-9 and TRBJ2-1; D might be TRBD2 (6 bases). Deletions cut 5 bases from V and 6 bases from J, with 14 bases between. The CDR3 covers 14 residues. Germline CDR1 reads SEHNR; CDR2 reads FQNEAQ (reference sequence). The CDR3 loop is CASSENRDSNEQFF. The CDR3, as DNA: TGTGCCAGCAGCGAAAACCGGGACTCCAATGAGCAGTTCTTC.

This clonotype was seen repeatedly, ten times or more. J is TRBJ2-1 and V is TRBV5-5; no clear D gene. V shed 0 bases and J shed 8 bases, with 6 bases lying between them. CDR1 is SGHKS and CDR2 is YYEKEE in the germline V gene (reference sequence). CDR3 length: 12 amino acids. The CDR3 loop reads CASSLARDEQFF. The DNA for the CDR3 is TGTGCCAGCAGCTTGGCCCGGGATGAGCAGTTCTTC.

This sequence joins TRBV12-3 or TRBV12-4 and TRBJ2-4, with TRBD2 identical over 11 bases. The CDR3 extends over 15 amino acids. Unmatched junction bases numbered 0, after V lost 5 bases and J lost 0 bases. CDR3 loop: CASSGLAGAKNIQYF. The CDR3 DNA reads as TGTGCCAGCAGTGGACTAGCGGGAGCCAAAAACATTCAGTACTTC.

The chain employs TRBV5-1 and TRBJ2-7; a possible D gene is TRBD2 (7 bases). Germline values: CDR1 SGHRS, CDR2 YFSETQ. CDR3 length equals 15 residues. V lost 0 bases to trimming and J lost 2 bases, with 12 bases between them. In DNA form, the CDR3 reads TGCGCCAGCAGCTTGGCGGGGGGCCGTACCTACGAGCAGTACTTC. The encoded protein is CASSLAGGRTYEQYF.

This sequence joins TRBV14 and TRBJ2-2; the D is unclear. V was shortened by 1 base and J by 3 bases, with 9 bases between the two germline ends. CDR3 length: 15 amino acids. Germline V gene lookup returns CDR1 SGHDN and CDR2 FVKESK. The CDR3 spells CASSQGISYTGELFF. The CDR3 coding sequence is TGTGCCAGCAGCCAAGGGATATCCTACACCGGGGAGCTGTTTTTT.

This clonotype has a handful of counts. The V and J genes are TRBV9 and TRBJ2-3, with TRBD1 matching over 7 bases. Germline CDR1 SGDLS, CDR2 YYNGEE. Trimming took 1 base from V and 0 from J; bases not matched to a gene: 5. The CDR3 covers 16 residues. This CDR3 reads CASSVRDRPSTDTQYF. The CDR3 DNA sequence: TGTGCCAGCAGCGTAAGGGACAGACCTAGCACAGATACGCAGTATTTT.

This chain uses TRBV28 with TRBJ2-1; D remains unclear. Trimming removed 2 bases at V and 6 bases at J, with 8 bases between. Germline V gene data show CDR1 as MDHEN and CDR2 as SYDVKM. This CDR3 spans 13 amino acids. The CDR3 DNA sequence: TGTGCCAGCAGTTTAAGGAACAGCAATGAGCAGTTCTTC. This sequence encodes CASSLRNSNEQFF.

This clonotype was observed a few times. The gene calls are TRBV29-1 and TRBJ2-7, with a tentative D call TRBD1 (6 bases). Trimming removed 7 bases at V and 0 bases at J, with 10 bases between. The CDR3 is 12 residues long. CDR1 and CDR2 (germline): SQVTM, ANQGSEA. CDR3 DNA sequence: TGCAGCGCAATGGGGGCCTCCTACGAGCAGTACTTC. This codes for CSAMGASYEQYF.